This T cell receptor (beta chain) was sequenced for a study of control samples from healthy donors and cancer patients. Profiled with immunoSEQ multiplex PCR; TCRdb holds only in-frame clones, not every one. The data hold about 86,000 clones, with 94% observed a single time. This CDR3 contains 14 residues. Trimming removed 5 bases at V and 2 bases at J, with 13 bases between. Germline V CDR1 and CDR2: LNHDA, SQIVND (reference sequence). Specimen: blood. This TCR came from a woman aged 18-29 years in good health. The chain joins TRBV19 to TRBJ2-7; tentatively, D is TRBD2 (6 bases). In nucleotides, the CDR3 is TGTGCCAGTAGTCCTGGCGGGACCCCCTACGAGCAGTACTTC. Its protein is CASSPGGTPYEQYF.